The 14 T cell receptor beta chains reported below all come from one sample, sequenced in a study of quantifying T cell responses using KT2 cells. At the level of the study: Reverse transcription used primers in the TCR alpha and beta constant regions.

A single-stranded UMI oligo with SP2 sequence was ligated to cDNA 3' ends. First-round PCR used about 4 cycles and beta primers RC1.1 and RC1.2 covering TRBC1 and TRBC2. In TCRdb, the UMI-ligation and nested PCR reads were re-called with MiXCR into one record per CDR3 protein. Of 25,000 to 35,000 distinct CDR3 sequences in the sample, approximately 7% were seen once. Sample: PBMCs spiked with cells of the T cell clone KT2. All receptors come from a human donor.

This clonotype was seen ten or more times. The CDR3 coding sequence is TGTGCCAGCAGTACCCGTAGCGGGATCTACGAGCAGTACTTC. Protein product: CASSTRSGIYEQYF. The rearrangement links TRBV6-2 or TRBV6-3 to TRBJ2-7; 8 bases map to TRBD2. V lost 5 bases and J lost 3; bases outside the gene matches: 6. The CDR3 runs 14 residues. The germline V gene encodes CDR1 MNHEY and CDR2 SVGEGT.

This clonotype was counted between two and nine times. V is TRBV20-1 and J is TRBJ2-2; possibly TRBD1 for D (5 bases). Germline V gives CDR1 DFQATT, CDR2 SNEGSKA (reference sequence). This CDR3 has 14 residues. Trimming took off 3 bases at V and 1 base at J, with 9 bases between the two ends. The CDR3 sequence is CSARGQGNTGELFF. CDR3 nucleotide sequence: TGCAGTGCTAGGGGGCAGGGGAACACCGGGGAGCTGTTTTTT.

Many counts were recorded for this clonotype. The V gene is TRBV4-2, the J gene TRBJ2-5; the D gene could be TRBD1 or TRBD2 (5 bases each). V lost 0 bases, J lost 2 bases, and 13 bases lay in between. Germline V lookup: CDR1 LGHNA, CDR2 YNFKEQ. This CDR3 has 16 amino acids. CDR3 DNA sequence: TGTGCCAGCAGCCAAGATTTGCCCGAGGGGCAAGAGACCCAGTACTTC. Translated: CASSQDLPEGQETQYF.

This clonotype was found many times. The chain uses TRBV20-1 and TRBJ1-6; 8 bases are a match to TRBD1. V trimming: 1 base; J trimming: 5 bases; junction bases outside the gene matches: 7. This CDR3 contains 16 residues. Germline-derived CDR1 and CDR2 are DFQATT and SNEGSKA (reference sequence). CDR3 coding DNA: TGCAGTGCTAGAGCCGGGGGACAGGTTCATAATTCACCCCTCCACTTT. Translating gives CSARAGGQVHNSPLHF.

This clonotype showed up many times. The rearrangement links TRBV7-9 to TRBJ2-3; D call uncertain. CDR1 is SEHNR, CDR2 FQNEAQ, per germline (reference sequence). CDR3 length: 14 amino acids. Between the trimmed V and J ends, which lost 1 base and 4 bases, there was a span of 9 bases. This chain's CDR3 is CASSLDHGPDTQYF. In DNA form, the CDR3 reads TGTGCCAGCAGCTTAGACCACGGACCAGATACGCAGTATTTT.

This clonotype was recorded many times. Mismatch with germline at one junction end may stem from a read error. J is TRBJ1-1 and V is TRBV12-3 or TRBV12-4; no firm D call. The CDR3 is 14 residues long. The CDR3 DNA is TGTGCCAGCAGTTATCAGAGCATGAACACTGAAGCCTTCTTT. Amino acids: CASSYQSMNTEAFF.

DNA of the CDR3: TGCGCCAGCAGTGACACGACAGGTCGCACAGATACGCAGTATTTT. This codes for CASSDTTGRTDTQYF. The V gene is TRBV10-2, the J gene TRBJ2-3; perhaps TRBD1 as D (6 bases). The CDR3 loop spans 15 amino acids. Germline values: CDR1 WSHSY, CDR2 SAAADI. V lost 3 bases and J 1 base, leaving 11 bases between the germline ends.

J is TRBJ1-1 and V is TRBV12-3 or TRBV12-4; D is perhaps TRBD1 (6 bases). V dropped 1 base and J dropped 13 bases, with 28 bases sitting between them. The CDR3 runs to 17 residues. CDR3 nucleotides: TGTGCCAGCAGTTTAGAGGGGGAAACAGTACCCCGGTCCATAGTTTTCTTT. This gives the protein CASSLEGETVPRSIVFF.

This clonotype was detected only a few times. V is TRBV5-1 and J is TRBJ2-1; 8 bases fit TRBD1. Germline loops: CDR1 SGHRS, CDR2 YFSETQ. The CDR3 is 18 residues long. V trimming: 6 bases; J trimming: 3 bases; junction bases outside the gene matches: 17. The CDR3 protein is CASTYRRPGQDYYNEQFF. The CDR3 region has the DNA TGCGCCAGCACTTACCGTCGTCCGGGACAGGACTACTACAATGAGCAGTTCTTC.

This chain uses TRBV12-3 or TRBV12-4 with TRBJ2-5; D uncertain. Trimming shortened V by 2 bases and J by 5 bases, and 12 bases separated the two germline ends. The CDR3 runs 14 residues. The CDR3 reads CASSLFRVPETQYF. The CDR3 nucleotides are TGTGCCAGCAGTTTATTCCGCGTCCCCGAGACCCAGTACTTC.

Ten or more counts support this clonotype. The V call is TRBV4-2, the J call TRBJ2-3; 10 bases line up with TRBD2. This CDR3 spans 17 amino acids. Per germline, CDR1 LGHNA and CDR2 YNFKEQ. V lost 3 bases to trimming and J lost 0 bases; unmatched junction nucleotides: 6. Here the CDR3 reads CASSHTAGGGSTDTQYF. The CDR3 nucleotides are TGTGCCAGCAGCCACACAGCGGGAGGGGGAAGCACAGATACGCAGTATTTT.

Only a few counts were recorded for this clonotype. This chain links TRBV18 with TRBJ2-7; the D is unclear. CDR1 is KGHSH and CDR2 is LQKENI in the germline V gene. Trimming left V 0 bases short and J 0 bases short, with 3 bases between. This CDR3 is built from 13 residues. This chain's CDR3 is CASSPPASYEQYF. CDR3 in DNA: TGTGCCAGCTCACCACCCGCCTCCTACGAGCAGTACTTC.

This clonotype was seen more than once but under ten times. The J gene is TRBJ1-2, the V gene TRBV12-3 or TRBV12-4; no definite D call. Trimming cost V 2 bases and J 2 bases, with 6 bases left between them. CDR3 length: 13 amino acids. The CDR3 DNA reads as TGTGCCAGCAGTTTAATAGGGAACTATGGCTACACCTTC. Its translation: CASSLIGNYGYTF.

This clonotype showed up many times. The V and J genes are TRBV7-9 and TRBJ1-5, with a possible D match to TRBD1 (5 bases). V was cut by 1 base and J by 3 bases, with 7 bases left in between. From germline, CDR1 is SEHNR and CDR2 FQNEAQ (reference sequence). The CDR3 extends over 14 amino acids. As DNA, the CDR3 is TGTGCCAGCAGCTTAGGGGGGTACAATCAGCCCCAGCATTTT. It specifies CASSLGGYNQPQHF.